Each of the 14 T cell receptor beta chains below was sequenced from the same sample in a study of T cells after yellow fever vaccination. TCRdb called the 5' RACE reads again in MiXCR, with one record for every CDR3 protein. The sample has around 320,000 distinct CDR3 sequences; approximately 11% are singletons. This sample comprised CD4+ T cells sorted from PBMCs, obtained 45 days after the yellow fever booster vaccination. All receptors come from a man aged 18 to 35 who received the YFV17D yellow fever vaccine.

The chain employs TRBV2 and TRBJ2-7; D not certain. Deletions cut 4 bases from V and 5 bases from J, with 12 bases between. Germline V gene lookup returns CDR1 SNHLY and CDR2 FYNNEI. The CDR3 sequence is 13 residues long. As DNA, the CDR3 is TGTGCCAGCAGTGTCTCTGCGGCGGACGAGCAGTACTTC. It specifies CASSVSAADEQYF.

In its sample, this clonotype was seen a few times. The CDR3 loop reads CASSFRRVQSQDTQYF. CDR3 nucleotides: TGTGCCAGCAGCTTTCGGAGGGTTCAGAGTCAGGATACGCAGTATTTT. The chain links TRBV11-2 to TRBJ2-3, with D possibly being TRBD2 (6 bases). CDR3 length: 16 residues. Germline V gene data show CDR1 as SGHAT and CDR2 as FQNNGV. Between the trimmed V and J ends, which lost 3 bases and 6 bases, there was a span of 19 bases.

This clonotype was observed a handful of times. The chain couples TRBV20-1 to TRBJ1-4, with TRBD1 matching over 7 bases. This CDR3 contains 14 residues. Germline assignment: CDR1 DFQATT and CDR2 SNEGSKA (reference sequence). V gave up 0 bases and J gave up 5 bases; unmatched junction bases: 3. The CDR3 DNA sequence: TGCAGTGCTAGAGAACAACAGGGGAATGAAAAACTGTTTTTT. It encodes CSAREQQGNEKLFF.

The chain combines TRBV10-3 with TRBJ2-7, with D possibly matching TRBD1 (6 bases). This CDR3 has 13 amino acids. Trimming removed 2 bases from V and 1 base from J, with 6 bases in between. Germline CDR1 reads ENHRY; CDR2 reads SYGVKD. The CDR3 sequence: CAISERGSYEQYV. CDR3 nucleotide sequence: TGTGCCATCAGTGAGAGGGGGTCCTACGAGCAGTACGTC.

This clonotype was detected a few times. This chain connects TRBV24-1 to TRBJ2-1; D could derive from TRBD1 or TRBD2 (5 bases each). Germline CDR1 KGHDR, CDR2 SFDVKD. Trimming removed 3 bases from V and 12 bases from J, with 26 bases in between. This CDR3 is 17 amino acids long. The CDR3 region has the DNA TGTGCCACCAGTGATGGCGGGCAGCAGGGAAAAAAGGACGGGCAGTTCTTC. Its translation is CATSDGGQQGKKDGQFF.

Only a few counts were recorded for this clonotype. CDR3: CASGENTEAFF. CDR3 coding DNA: TGTGCTAGTGGCGAAAACACTGAAGCTTTCTTT. The gene calls are TRBV12-5 and TRBJ1-1; unclear D gene. The germline CDR1 and CDR2 sequences are LGHNT and FRNRAP. Trimming pared 6 bases from V and 2 bases from J, leaving 4 bases between. The CDR3 has 11 amino acids. The whole variable domain, filled in from reference TRBV12-5 and TRBJ1-1, reads DARVTQTPRHKVTEMGQEVTMRCQPILGHNTVFWYRQTMMQGLELLAYFRNRAPLDDSGMPKDRFSAEMPDATLATLKIQPSEPRDSAVYFCASGENTEAFFGQGTRLTVV.

This clonotype was detected many times. This chain connects TRBV10-3 to TRBJ1-1, with 10 bases aligning to TRBD1. Unmatched junction bases numbered 8, after V lost 6 bases and J lost 7 bases. Germline lookup yields CDR1 ENHRY and CDR2 SYGVKD. CDR3 size: 14 residues. CDR3 coding DNA: TGTGCCATCAGGATACGACAGGGGGCGGTTGAAGCTTTCTTT. The encoded protein is CAIRIRQGAVEAFF.

The chain combines TRBV7-2 with TRBJ1-3; weak D call: TRBD1 (5 bases). The CDR3 extends over 14 amino acids. Germline V lookup: CDR1 SGHTA, CDR2 FQGNSA. The germline V and J ends were trimmed by 1 base and 7 bases, with 11 bases remaining between them. The CDR3: CASSLEGPRNTIYF. Here the CDR3 DNA reads TGTGCCAGCAGCTTAGAGGGACCTAGGAACACCATATATTTT.

This clonotype was seen at least ten times. The rearrangement uses TRBV7-2 and TRBJ2-7; D is perhaps TRBD1 or TRBD2 (5 bases each). The length of the CDR3 is 14 residues. Germline values: CDR1 SGHTA, CDR2 FQGNSA. V lost 2 bases to trimming and J lost 8 bases, with 16 bases between them. This CDR3 is CASSLTGWGTQQYV. As DNA, the CDR3 is TGTGCCAGCAGCTTAACAGGTTGGGGGACCCAGCAGTACGTC.

This clonotype was seen a handful of times. V and J are TRBV5-1 and TRBJ2-5; D gene unclear. This CDR3 contains 13 residues. The ends were cut back, 1 base at V and 2 bases at J, with 6 bases in the middle. The germline CDR1 and CDR2 sequences are SGHRS and YFSETQ. Written as DNA, the CDR3 is TGCGCCAGCAGCTTGATCGGTCAAGAGACCCAGTACTTC. This gives the protein CASSLIGQETQYF. The variable domain in full, with the rest retrieved from reference TRBV5-1 and TRBJ2-5, is KAGVTQTPRYLIKTRGQQVTLSCSPISGHRSVSWYQQTPGQGLQFLFEYFSETQRNKGNFPGRFSGRQFSNSRSEMNVSTLELGDSALYLCASSLIGQETQYFGPGTRLLVL.

The chain links TRBV5-4 to TRBJ1-1; D is undetermined. The V gene's germline CDR1 is SGHNT and CDR2 YYREEE (reference sequence). The CDR3 spans 14 residues. With 3 bases removed from V and 5 bases from J, the gap between germline ends came to 14 bases. CDR3 DNA: TGTGCCAGCAGCTCCCCATTAAGGGCGACTGAAGCTTTCTTT. It codes for CASSSPLRATEAFF.

The rearrangement joins TRBV3-2 to TRBJ2-7. TRBV3-2 is a documented pseudogene. The CDR3 totals 8 residues. The CDR3 nucleotides are TGTCCACCAGACGAGCAGTACGTC. It encodes CPPDEQYV.

This clonotype has more than one count but fewer than ten. The gene calls are TRBV7-8 and TRBJ2-6; no firm D call. Between the trimmed V and J ends, which lost 5 bases and 1 base, there was a span of 12 bases. The V gene's germline CDR1 is SGHVS and CDR2 FQNEAQ. This CDR3 region has 16 residues. The CDR3 DNA reads as TGTGCCAGCAGCGCTCTACCGGTGTCTGGGGCCAACGTCCTGACTTTC. Protein: CASSALPVSGANVLTF.

This clonotype was counted ten times or more. The J gene is TRBJ1-2, the V gene TRBV6-2 or TRBV6-3; 10 bases match TRBD1. Germline CDR1 is MNHEY and CDR2 is SVGEGT. This CDR3 has 13 amino acids. V gave up 7 bases and J gave up 4 bases; unmatched junction bases: 3. CDR3 region: CASKTGGGYGYTF. CDR3 DNA: TGTGCCAGCAAGACAGGGGGCGGCTATGGCTACACCTTC.